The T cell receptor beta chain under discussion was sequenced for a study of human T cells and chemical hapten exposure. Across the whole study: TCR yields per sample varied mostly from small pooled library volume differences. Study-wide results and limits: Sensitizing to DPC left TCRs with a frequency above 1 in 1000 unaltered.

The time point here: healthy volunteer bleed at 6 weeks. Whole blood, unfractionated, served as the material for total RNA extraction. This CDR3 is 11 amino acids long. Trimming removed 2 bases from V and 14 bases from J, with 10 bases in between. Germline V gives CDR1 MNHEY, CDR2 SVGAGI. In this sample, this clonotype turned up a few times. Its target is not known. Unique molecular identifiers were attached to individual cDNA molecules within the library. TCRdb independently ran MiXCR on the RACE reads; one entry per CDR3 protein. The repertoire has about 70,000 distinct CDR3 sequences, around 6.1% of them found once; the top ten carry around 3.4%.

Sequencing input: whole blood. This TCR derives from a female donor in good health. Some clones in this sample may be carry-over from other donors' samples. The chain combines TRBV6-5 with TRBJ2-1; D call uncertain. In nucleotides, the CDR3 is TGTGCCAGCAGTTACAATGGGTATGAGTTCTTC. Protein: CASSYNGYEFF.